This T cell receptor (beta chain) derives from a study of T-cell reconstitution after alpha-beta-depleted transplantation in children (dated by TCRdb to about 2016). As for the study more broadly: Using TCR repertoire profiling, the study followed T-cell immune reconstitution in a quantitative way in children after TCRalphabeta/CD19-depleted allogeneic hematopoietic cell transplantation. What the work shows at the level of the full study, not this receptor alone: In some patients, the high TCRbeta diversity seen at day 60 was put down to recipient T cells and intrathymic progenitors that had survived conditioning. The apparently early alphabetaT-cell count recovery about two months after transplant was reportedly dependent on only several hundred rapidly expanded clones derived from non-depleted graft cells. Over subsequent months, a decline in hyperexpanded clone frequencies was noted, and after one year, T-cell counts and TCRbeta diversity were mostly ascribed to newly produced T cells.

For this clonotype: The clone's antigen remains unknown. It has no much larger one-base neighbor in the sample; base qualities were not kept.

Receptor libraries were prepared by PCR. Data came from an Illumina HiSeq 2500. To normalize quantification of the TCRbeta repertoire, the TCR libraries were built with molecular barcoding that relied on unique molecular identifiers. The public reads were reanalyzed by TCRdb: fastp trimming at Q25, MiXCR alignment, in-frame beta chains only. Each CDR3 protein gets just one entry, which takes the most common genes and DNA from the rows behind it. The sample table holds hundreds of thousands of distinct CDR3 sequences, of which 24% were seen once. About 5% of the sample is in the top ten clones. The sample's treatment or condition label is to be understood as: allogeneic hematopoietic cell transplantation with graft depleted of TCRalphabeta T cells and CD19 B cells. The transplant recipients were children given TCRalphabeta/CD19-depleted allogeneic hematopoietic cell grafts. V lost 6 bases and J lost 0 bases; the stretch between them is 2 bases long. Spanning cysteine to phenylalanine, the CDR3 consists of 12 amino acids. The DNA shown is the 36-base CDR3, in frame from base 1. Per the germline V gene, KGHDR is the CDR1 and SFDVKD is the CDR2.

The rearranged chain carries TRBV24-1 and TRBJ1-5; the D gene remains uncertain. The specimen was PBMCs, mostly from graft donor cells, collected 360 days after TCRalphabeta/CD19-depleted stem cell transplant. This clonotype was sampled from a female patient aged 2-15 years who had a stem cell transplant for congenital amegakaryocytic thrombocytopenia, so the T cells may come from the graft donor. The DNA is as follows: TGTGCCACCAGTAATAGCAATCAGCCCCAGCATTTT. The encoded protein is CATSNSNQPQHF.